This T cell receptor (beta chain) was recorded in a study of T cells in Graves' hyperthyroidism and ophthalmopathy. Points from the study as a whole: Ophthalmopathy and stable hyperthyroidism were told apart by a 13 V-J model.

Concerning this clonotype itself: What it binds is unknown. No DNA is shown, since the ends of the CDR3 on it are uncertain; the CDR3 is the one TCRdb lists.

Amplified TCR beta CDR3 regions derived from RNA transcripts. An initial round of RT-PCR targeting the TCR CDR3 relied on the HTBI primer set. One entry per CDR3 protein, called by TCRdb with MiXCR from the multiplex PCR reads. This sample yields roughly 93,000 distinct CDR3 sequences, of which around 37% are seen a single time; roughly 10% belongs to the top ten. The CDR3 spans 15 residues, counting both ends. Per the germline V gene, CDR1 is DFQATT and CDR2 is SNEGSKA (reference sequence). This receptor was taken from a woman aged 25 to 39 with Graves' hyperthyroidism. The V gene is TRBV20-1, the J gene TRBJ2-2; TRBD1, the table's D call, lacks a check against the DNA. Sequenced sample: peripheral blood or thyroid tissue (not recorded which). CDR3 region: CSARSRTGRPGSCFF.